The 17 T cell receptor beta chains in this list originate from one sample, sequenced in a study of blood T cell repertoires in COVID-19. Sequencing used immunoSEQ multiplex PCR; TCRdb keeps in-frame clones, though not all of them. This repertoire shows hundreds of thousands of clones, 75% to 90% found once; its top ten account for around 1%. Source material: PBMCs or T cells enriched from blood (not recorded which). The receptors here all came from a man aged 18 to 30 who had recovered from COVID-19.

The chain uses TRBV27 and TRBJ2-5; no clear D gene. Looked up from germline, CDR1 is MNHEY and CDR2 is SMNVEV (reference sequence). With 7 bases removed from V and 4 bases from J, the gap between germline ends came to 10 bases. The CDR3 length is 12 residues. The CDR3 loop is CASIWQVETQYF. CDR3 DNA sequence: TGTGCCAGCATATGGCAGGTAGAGACCCAGTACTTC.

The CDR3 DNA sequence: TGTGCCAGCAGTCCGACTAGCGGGAGTAACAATGAGCAGTTCTTC. It is translated as CASSPTSGSNNEQFF. V usage is TRBV27 and J usage is TRBJ2-1, with 12 bases matching TRBD2. Germline values: CDR1 MNHEY, CDR2 SMNVEV (reference sequence). The CDR3 is made up of 15 amino acids. The V gene end was trimmed by 5 bases and the J gene end by 5 bases; junction bases not matched to a gene: 4.

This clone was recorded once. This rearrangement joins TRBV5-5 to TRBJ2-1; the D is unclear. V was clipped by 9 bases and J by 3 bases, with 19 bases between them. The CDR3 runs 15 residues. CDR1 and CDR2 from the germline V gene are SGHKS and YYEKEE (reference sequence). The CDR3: CATTPSESVYNEQFF. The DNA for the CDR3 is TGTGCCACCACTCCGAGTGAGAGCGTCTACAATGAGCAGTTCTTC.

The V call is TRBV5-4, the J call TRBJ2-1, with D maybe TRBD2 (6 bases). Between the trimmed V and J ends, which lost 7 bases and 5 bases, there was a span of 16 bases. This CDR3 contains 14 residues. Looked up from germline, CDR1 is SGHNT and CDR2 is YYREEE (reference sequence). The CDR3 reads CASSNSGPDNEQFF. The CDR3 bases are TGTGCCAGCTCCAATAGCGGTCCCGACAATGAGCAGTTCTTC.

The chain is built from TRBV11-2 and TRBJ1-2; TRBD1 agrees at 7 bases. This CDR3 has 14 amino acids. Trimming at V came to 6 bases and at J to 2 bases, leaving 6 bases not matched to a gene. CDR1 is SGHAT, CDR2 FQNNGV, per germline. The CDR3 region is CASSRTGQNYGYTF. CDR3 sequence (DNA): TGTGCCAGCAGTAGGACAGGCCAGAACTATGGCTACACCTTC.

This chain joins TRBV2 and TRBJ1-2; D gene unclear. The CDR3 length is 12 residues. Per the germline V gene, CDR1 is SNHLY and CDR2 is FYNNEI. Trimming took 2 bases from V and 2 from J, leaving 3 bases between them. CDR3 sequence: CASSEQNYGYTF. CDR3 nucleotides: TGTGCCAGCAGTGAACAAAACTATGGCTACACCTTC.

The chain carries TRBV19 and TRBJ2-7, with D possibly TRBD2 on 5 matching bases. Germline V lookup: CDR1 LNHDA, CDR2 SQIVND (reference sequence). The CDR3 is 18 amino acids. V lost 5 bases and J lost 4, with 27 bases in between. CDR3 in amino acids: CASSVITLPRSSGYEQYF. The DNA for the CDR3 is TGTGCCAGTAGTGTCATAACCCTCCCACGCTCAAGCGGATACGAGCAGTACTTC.

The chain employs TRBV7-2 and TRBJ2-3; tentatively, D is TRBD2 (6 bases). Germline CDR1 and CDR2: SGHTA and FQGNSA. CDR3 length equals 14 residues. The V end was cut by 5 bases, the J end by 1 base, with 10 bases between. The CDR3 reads CASSKLAGTDTQYF. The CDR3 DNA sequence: TGTGCCAGCAGCAAACTAGCTGGCACAGATACGCAGTATTTT.

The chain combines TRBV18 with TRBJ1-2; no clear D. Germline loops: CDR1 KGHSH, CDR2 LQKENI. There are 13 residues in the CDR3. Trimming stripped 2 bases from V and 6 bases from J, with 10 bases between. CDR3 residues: CASSPMSPDGYTF. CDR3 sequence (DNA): TGTGCCAGCTCACCAATGTCCCCCGATGGCTACACCTTC.

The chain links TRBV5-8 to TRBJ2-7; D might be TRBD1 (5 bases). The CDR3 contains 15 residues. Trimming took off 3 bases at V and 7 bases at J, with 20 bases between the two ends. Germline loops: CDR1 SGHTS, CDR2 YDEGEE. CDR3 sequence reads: CASSSQVGHSLEQYF. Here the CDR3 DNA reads TGTGCCAGCAGCTCCCAGGTAGGACACTCCCTGGAGCAGTACTTC.

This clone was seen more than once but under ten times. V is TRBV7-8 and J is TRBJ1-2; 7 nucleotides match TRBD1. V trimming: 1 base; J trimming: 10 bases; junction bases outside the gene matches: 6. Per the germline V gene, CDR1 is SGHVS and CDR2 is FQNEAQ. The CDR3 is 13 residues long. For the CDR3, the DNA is TGTGCCAGCAGCTTAGGGCCCGGACAGGACTACACCTTC. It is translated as CASSLGPGQDYTF.

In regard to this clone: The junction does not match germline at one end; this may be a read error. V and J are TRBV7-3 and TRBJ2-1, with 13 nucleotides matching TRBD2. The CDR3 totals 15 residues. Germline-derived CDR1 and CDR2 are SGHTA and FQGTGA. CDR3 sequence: CASSLTSGRVNEQFF. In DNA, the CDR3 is TGTGCCAGCAGCCTAACTAGCGGGAGGGTCAATGAGCAGTTCTTC.

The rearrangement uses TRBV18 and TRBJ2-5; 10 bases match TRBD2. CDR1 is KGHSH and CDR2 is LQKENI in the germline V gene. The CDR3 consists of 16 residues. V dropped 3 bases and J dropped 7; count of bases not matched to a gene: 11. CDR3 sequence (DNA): TGTGCCAGCTCACCGCCAGGACTAGCGGACCGCGGGACCCAGTACTTC. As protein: CASSPPGLADRGTQYF.

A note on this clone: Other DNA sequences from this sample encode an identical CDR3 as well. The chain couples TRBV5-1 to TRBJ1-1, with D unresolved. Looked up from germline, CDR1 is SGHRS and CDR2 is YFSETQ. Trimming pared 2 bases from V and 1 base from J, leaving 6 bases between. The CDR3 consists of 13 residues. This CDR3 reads CASSFGQNTEAFF. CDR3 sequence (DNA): TGCGCCAGCAGCTTTGGGCAGAACACTGAAGCTTTCTTT.

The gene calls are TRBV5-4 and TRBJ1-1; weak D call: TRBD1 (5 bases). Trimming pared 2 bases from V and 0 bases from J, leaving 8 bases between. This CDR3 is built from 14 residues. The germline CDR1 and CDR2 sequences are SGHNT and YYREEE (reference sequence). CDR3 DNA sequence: TGTGCCAGCAGCTTAGACAGTATGAACACTGAAGCTTTCTTT. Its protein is CASSLDSMNTEAFF.

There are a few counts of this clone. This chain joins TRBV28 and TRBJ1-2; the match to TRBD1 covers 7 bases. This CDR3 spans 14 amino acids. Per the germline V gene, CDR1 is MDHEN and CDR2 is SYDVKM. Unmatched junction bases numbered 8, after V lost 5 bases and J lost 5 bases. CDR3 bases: TGTGCCAGCAGTCCTCCGGGACAGCATTATGGCTACACCTTC. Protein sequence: CASSPPGQHYGYTF.

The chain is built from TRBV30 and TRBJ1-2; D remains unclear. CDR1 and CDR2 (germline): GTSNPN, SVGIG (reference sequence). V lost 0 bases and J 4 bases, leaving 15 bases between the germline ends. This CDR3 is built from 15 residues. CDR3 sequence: CAWSVERVPFYGYTF. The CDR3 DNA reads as TGTGCCTGGAGTGTAGAGAGGGTACCTTTCTATGGCTACACCTTC.